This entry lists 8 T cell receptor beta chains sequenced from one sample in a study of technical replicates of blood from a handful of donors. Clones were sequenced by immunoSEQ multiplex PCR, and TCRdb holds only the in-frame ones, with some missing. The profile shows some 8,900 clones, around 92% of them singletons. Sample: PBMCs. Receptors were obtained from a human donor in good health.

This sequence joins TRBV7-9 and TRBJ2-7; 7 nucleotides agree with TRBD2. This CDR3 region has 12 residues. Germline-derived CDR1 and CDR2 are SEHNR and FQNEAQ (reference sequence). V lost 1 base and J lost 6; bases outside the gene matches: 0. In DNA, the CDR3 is TGTGCCAGCAGCTTAGGGGGGGGCGAGCAGTACTTC. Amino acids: CASSLGGGEQYF.

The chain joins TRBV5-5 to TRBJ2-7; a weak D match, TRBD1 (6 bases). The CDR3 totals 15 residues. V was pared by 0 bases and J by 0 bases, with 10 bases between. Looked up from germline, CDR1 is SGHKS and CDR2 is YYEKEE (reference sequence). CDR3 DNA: TGTGCCAGCAGCTTGGCCCAGGGGTCCTCCTACGAGCAGTACTTC. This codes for CASSLAQGSSYEQYF.

In DNA form, the CDR3 reads TGTGCCAGCTCACCAGGGAGGAACACTGAAGCTTTCTTT. It yields the protein CASSPGRNTEAFF. J is TRBJ1-1 and V is TRBV18; no definite D call. The CDR3 totals 13 residues. The V end was cut by 2 bases, the J end by 1 base, with 5 bases between. The germline V gene encodes CDR1 KGHSH and CDR2 LQKENI.

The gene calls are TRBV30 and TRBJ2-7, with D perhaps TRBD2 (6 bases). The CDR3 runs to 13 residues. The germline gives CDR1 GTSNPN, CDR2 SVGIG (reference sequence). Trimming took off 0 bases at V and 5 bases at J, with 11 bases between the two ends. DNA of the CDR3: TGTGCCTGGAGTGTCGGGGGAACCCACGAGCAGTACTTC. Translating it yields CAWSVGGTHEQYF.

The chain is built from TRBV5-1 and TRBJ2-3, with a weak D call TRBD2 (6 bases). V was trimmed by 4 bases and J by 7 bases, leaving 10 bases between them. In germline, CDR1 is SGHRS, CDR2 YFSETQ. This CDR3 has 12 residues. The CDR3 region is CASSTGLNTQYF. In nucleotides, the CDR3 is TGCGCCAGCAGCACGGGACTTAATACGCAGTATTTT.

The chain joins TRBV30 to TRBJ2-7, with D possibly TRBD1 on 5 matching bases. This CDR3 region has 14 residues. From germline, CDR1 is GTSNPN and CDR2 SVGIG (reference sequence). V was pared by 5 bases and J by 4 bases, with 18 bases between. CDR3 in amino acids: CAWLGDKQEYEQYF. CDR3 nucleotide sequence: TGTGCCTGGCTCGGAGACAAACAGGAGTACGAGCAGTACTTC.

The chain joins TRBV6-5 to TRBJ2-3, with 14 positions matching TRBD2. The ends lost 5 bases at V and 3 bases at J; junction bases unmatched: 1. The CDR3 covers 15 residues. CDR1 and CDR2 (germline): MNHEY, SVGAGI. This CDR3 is CASSRTSGRTDTQYF. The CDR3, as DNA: TGTGCCAGCAGTCGGACTAGCGGGAGGACAGATACGCAGTATTTT.

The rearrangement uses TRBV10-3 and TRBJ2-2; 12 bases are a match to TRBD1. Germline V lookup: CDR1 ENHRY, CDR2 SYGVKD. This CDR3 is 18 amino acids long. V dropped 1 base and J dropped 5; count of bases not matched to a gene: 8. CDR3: CAISELGDRGRDTGELFF. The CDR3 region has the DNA TGTGCCATCAGTGAGTTAGGGGACAGGGGGCGTGATACCGGGGAGCTGTTTTTT.